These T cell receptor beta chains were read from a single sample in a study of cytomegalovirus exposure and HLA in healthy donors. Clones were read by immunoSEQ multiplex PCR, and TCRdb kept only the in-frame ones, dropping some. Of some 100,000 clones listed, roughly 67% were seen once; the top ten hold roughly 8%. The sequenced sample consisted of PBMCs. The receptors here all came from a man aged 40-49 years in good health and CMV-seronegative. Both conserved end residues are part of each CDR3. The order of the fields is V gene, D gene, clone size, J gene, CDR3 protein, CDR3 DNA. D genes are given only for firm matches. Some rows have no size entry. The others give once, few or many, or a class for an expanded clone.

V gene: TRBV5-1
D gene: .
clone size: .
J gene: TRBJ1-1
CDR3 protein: CASSDPLGGNTEAFF
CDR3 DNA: TGCGCCAGCAGCGATCCCCTCGGAGGGAACACTGAAGCTTTCTTT

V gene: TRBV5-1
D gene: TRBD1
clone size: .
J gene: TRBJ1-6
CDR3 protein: CASSLEGGQGGSPLHF
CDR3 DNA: TGCGCCAGCAGCTTGGAGGGAGGACAGGGAGGATCACCCCTCCACTTT

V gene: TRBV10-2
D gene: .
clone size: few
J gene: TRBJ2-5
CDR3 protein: CATPDRRETQYF
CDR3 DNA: TGCGCCACCCCCGACAGGCGGGAGACCCAGTACTTC

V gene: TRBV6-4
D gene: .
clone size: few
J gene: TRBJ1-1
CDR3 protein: CASSVGGNTEAFF
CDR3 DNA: TGTGCCAGCAGTGTGGGGGGGAACACTGAAGCTTTCTTT

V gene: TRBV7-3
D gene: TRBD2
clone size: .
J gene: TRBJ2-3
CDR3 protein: CASRASGESTDTQYF
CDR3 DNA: TGTGCCAGCAGAGCGAGCGGGGAAAGCACAGATACGCAGTATTTT

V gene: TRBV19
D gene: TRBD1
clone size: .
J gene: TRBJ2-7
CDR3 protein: CASSTPGTGHSYEQYF
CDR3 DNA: TGTGCCAGTAGTACCCCCGGGACAGGACACTCCTACGAGCAGTACTTC

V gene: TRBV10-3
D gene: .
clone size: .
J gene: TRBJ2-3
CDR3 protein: CAISESAGHADTQYF
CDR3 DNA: TGTGCCATCAGTGAGTCTGCAGGTCACGCAGATACGCAGTATTTT

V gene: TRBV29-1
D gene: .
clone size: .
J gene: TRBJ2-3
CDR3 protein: CSTLTGTRTDTQYF
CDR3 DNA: TGCAGCACATTGACCGGGACTCGCACAGATACGCAGTATTTT

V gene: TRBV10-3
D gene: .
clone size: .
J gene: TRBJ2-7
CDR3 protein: CAISESRQDPREQYF
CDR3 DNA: TGTGCCATCAGTGAGAGTAGACAGGACCCGAGGGAGCAGTACTTC

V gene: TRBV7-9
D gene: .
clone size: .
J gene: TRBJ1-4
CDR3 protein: CASSLEGPKQVFF
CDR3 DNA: TGTGCCAGCAGCTTAGAAGGCCCAAAGCAGGTGTTTTTT

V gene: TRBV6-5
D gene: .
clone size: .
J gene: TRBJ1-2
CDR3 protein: CASSRSGIANYGYTF
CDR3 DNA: TGTGCCAGCAGCCGGTCGGGTATAGCTAACTATGGCTACACCTTC

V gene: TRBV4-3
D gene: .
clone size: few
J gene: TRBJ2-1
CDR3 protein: CASSQETGYNEQFF
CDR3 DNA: TGCGCCAGCAGCCAAGAAACTGGTTACAATGAGCAGTTCTTC

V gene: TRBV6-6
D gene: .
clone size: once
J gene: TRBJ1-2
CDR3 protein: CASSPNVNYGYTF
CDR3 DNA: TGTGCCAGCAGTCCCAATGTTAACTATGGCTACACCTTC

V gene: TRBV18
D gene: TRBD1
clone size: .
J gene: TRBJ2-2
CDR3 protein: CASSLYRQGVNTGELFF
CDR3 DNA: TGTGCCAGCTCACTATATCGACAGGGAGTCAACACCGGGGAGCTGTTTTTT

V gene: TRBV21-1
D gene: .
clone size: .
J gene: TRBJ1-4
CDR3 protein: CASKRDFCGEKLFF
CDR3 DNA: TGTGCCAGCAAAAGGGACTTTTGCGGGGAAAAACTGTTTTTT

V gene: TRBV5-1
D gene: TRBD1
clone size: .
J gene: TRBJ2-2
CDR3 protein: CASSTGGNTGELFF
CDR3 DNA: TGCGCCAGCAGTACAGGGGGGAACACCGGGGAGCTGTTTTTT

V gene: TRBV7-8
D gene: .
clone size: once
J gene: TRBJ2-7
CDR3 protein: CASSSRDIQWGEQYF
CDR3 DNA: TGTGCCAGCAGCTCCCGGGACATCCAATGGGGGGAGCAGTACTTC

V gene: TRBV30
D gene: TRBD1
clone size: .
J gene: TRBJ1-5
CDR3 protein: CAWSVGTGYGQPQHF
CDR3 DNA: TGTGCCTGGAGTGTAGGGACAGGGTATGGTCAGCCCCAGCATTTT

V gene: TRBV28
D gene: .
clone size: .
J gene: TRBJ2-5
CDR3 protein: CASSILQETQYF
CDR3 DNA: TGTGCCAGCAGTATACTTCAAGAGACCCAGTACTTC

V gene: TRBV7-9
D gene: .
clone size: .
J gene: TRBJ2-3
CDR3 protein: CASSLVVGGVSTDTQYF
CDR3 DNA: TGTGCCAGCAGCTTAGTGGTCGGCGGGGTGAGCACAGATACGCAGTATTTT

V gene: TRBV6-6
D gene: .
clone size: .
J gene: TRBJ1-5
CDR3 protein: CASSYYRGNQPQHF
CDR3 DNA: TGTGCCAGCAGTTACTATAGGGGGAATCAGCCCCAGCATTTT

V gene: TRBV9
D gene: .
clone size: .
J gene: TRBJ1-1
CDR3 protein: CASSMVSGVNTEAFF
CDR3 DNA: TGTGCCAGCAGCATGGTAAGCGGTGTGAACACTGAAGCTTTCTTT